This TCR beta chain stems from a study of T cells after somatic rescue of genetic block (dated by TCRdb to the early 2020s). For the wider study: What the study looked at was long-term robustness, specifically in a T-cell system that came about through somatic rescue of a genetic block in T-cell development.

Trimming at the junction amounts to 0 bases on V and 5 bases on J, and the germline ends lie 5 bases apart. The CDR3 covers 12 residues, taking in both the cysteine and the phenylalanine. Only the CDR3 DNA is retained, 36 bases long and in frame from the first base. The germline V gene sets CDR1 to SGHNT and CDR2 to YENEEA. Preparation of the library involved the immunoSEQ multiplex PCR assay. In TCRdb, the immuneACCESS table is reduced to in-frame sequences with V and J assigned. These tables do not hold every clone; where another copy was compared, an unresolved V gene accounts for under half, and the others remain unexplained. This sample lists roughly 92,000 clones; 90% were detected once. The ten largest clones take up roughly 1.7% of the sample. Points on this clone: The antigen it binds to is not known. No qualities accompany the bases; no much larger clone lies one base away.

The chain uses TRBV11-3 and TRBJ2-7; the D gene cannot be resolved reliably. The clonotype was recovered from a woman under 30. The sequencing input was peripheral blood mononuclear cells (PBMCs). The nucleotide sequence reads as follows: TGTGCCAGCAGCTTAGAACCTAACGAGCAGTACTTC. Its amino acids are CASSLEPNEQYF.